This T cell receptor beta chain was captured by sequencing in a study of T cell changes during pregnancy in multiple sclerosis. TCRdb keeps only in-frame clones here, not all; method: immunoSEQ multiplex PCR. The table lists around 45,000 clones, 91% of them singletons. The V gene's germline CDR1 is SQVTM and CDR2 ANQGSEA. This CDR3 spans 10 amino acids. V was cut by 4 bases and J by 5 bases, with 3 bases left in between. This clonotype originated in a female donor with multiple sclerosis, enrolled in a pregnancy study. V and J are TRBV29-1 and TRBJ2-1, with D unclear. This specimen consisted of CD4+ T cells from peripheral blood mononuclear cells, obtained before pregnancy. The chain's CDR3 is CSVANNEQFF. The CDR3 DNA follows: TGCAGCGTTGCCAACAATGAGCAGTTCTTC.